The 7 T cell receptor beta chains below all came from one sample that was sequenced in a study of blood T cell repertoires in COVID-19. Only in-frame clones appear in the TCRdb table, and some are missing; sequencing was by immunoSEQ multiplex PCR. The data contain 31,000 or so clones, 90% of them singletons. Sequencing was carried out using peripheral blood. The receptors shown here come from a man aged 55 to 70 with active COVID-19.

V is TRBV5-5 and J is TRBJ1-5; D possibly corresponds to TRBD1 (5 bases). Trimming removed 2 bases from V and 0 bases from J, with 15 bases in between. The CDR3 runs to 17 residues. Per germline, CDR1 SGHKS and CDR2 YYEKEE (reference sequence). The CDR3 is CASSLDSATYSNQPQHF. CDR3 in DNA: TGTGCCAGCAGCTTAGACAGCGCCACTTATAGCAATCAGCCCCAGCATTTT.

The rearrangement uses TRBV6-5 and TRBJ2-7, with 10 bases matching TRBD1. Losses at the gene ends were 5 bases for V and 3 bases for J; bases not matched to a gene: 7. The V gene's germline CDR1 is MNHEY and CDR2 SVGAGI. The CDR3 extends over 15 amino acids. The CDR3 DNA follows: TGTGCCAGCAGTCCGGGGACAGGGGAGCTCTACGAGCAGTACTTC. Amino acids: CASSPGTGELYEQYF.

CDR3 DNA: TGCGCCAGCAGCCCATGGACTAGCGAGCGTCAAGAGACCCAGTACTTC. As protein: CASSPWTSERQETQYF. The chain has TRBV5-1 and TRBJ2-5, with TRBD2 matching 9 bases. The J segment lost 2 bases and the V segment lost 4 bases, leaving 9 bases of the junction unmatched. Germline V gene lookup returns CDR1 SGHRS and CDR2 YFSETQ. The CDR3 has 16 residues.

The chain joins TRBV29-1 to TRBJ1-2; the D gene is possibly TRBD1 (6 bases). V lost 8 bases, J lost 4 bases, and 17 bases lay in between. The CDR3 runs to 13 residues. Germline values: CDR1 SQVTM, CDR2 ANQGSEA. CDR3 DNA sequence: TGCAGCTCTAGGGGGTCGTCGGGCTATGGCTACACCTTC. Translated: CSSRGSSGYGYTF.

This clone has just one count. This CDR3 is CASSYSGADQPQHF. The CDR3 DNA follows: TGTGCCAGCAGTTACTCAGGGGCGGATCAGCCCCAGCATTTT. V and J are TRBV6-6 and TRBJ1-5; possibly TRBD1 for D (5 bases). V lost 0 bases, J lost 5 bases, and 8 bases lay in between. Germline V gene sequence: CDR1 MNHNY, CDR2 SVGAGI (reference sequence). The CDR3 runs to 14 residues.

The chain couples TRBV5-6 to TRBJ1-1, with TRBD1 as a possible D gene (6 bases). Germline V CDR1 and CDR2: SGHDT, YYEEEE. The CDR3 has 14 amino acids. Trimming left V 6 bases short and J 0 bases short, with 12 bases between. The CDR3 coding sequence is TGTGCCAGCACGAGGGACATTGTGAACACTGAAGCTTTCTTT. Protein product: CASTRDIVNTEAFF.

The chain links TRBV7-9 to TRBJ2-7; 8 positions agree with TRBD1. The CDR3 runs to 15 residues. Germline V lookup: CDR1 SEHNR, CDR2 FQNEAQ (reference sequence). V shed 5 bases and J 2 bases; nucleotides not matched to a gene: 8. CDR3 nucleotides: TGTGCCAGCAGCCCCATGAGGACAGGGCCCTACGAGCAGTACTTC. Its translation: CASSPMRTGPYEQYF.